Sequencing of this T cell receptor beta chain was carried out in a study of spatial heterogeneity in lung cancer. Time point noted: sample taken at primary tumor resection. This clonotype was recorded many times. The antigen remains unidentified. From germline, CDR1 is SGDLS and CDR2 YYNGEE. Unmatched junction bases numbered 2, after V lost 0 bases and J lost 5 bases. This CDR3 is 15 amino acids long. General study findings and limits: Tumor mutation count correlated with how many alpha and beta TCRs expanded intratumorally.

TCRdb re-called the 5' RACE reads with MiXCR, one entry per CDR3 protein. Of about 22,000 distinct CDR3 sequences listed, 2.8% are singletons. This clonotype was obtained from a male donor with early-stage non-small cell lung cancer. The source was lung tumor tissue, collected at surgery. The genes are TRBV9 and TRBJ2-3; 11 bases line up with TRBD2. This CDR3 reads CASSVELAGGDTQYF. CDR3 nucleotides: TGTGCCAGCAGCGTAGAGCTAGCGGGAGGAGATACGCAGTATTTT.